This TCR beta chain was obtained from a study of monozygotic twins with inflammatory bowel disease. This CDR3 comprises 14 residues. Germline V CDR1 and CDR2: KGHDR, SFDVKD. For this clonotype: What it binds is unknown.

Used for each TCR library was about 3,800 ng of total RNA. TCRdb derives one entry per CDR3 protein from the 5' RACE reads, leaving out DNA. The sample table sets out fewer than 200,000 distinct CDR3 sequences. General observations from the study: Support for any single strong IBD-associated signal or clonotype was not found.

Sequenced input: blood. This clonotype was obtained from a human donor with ulcerative colitis or Crohn's disease, or a healthy co-twin of an affected twin (not recorded which). The chain carries TRBV24-1 and TRBJ2-1; TCRdb's D call, TRBD1, is unchecked because there is no DNA. The CDR3 protein is CATSDLHLRGEQFF.